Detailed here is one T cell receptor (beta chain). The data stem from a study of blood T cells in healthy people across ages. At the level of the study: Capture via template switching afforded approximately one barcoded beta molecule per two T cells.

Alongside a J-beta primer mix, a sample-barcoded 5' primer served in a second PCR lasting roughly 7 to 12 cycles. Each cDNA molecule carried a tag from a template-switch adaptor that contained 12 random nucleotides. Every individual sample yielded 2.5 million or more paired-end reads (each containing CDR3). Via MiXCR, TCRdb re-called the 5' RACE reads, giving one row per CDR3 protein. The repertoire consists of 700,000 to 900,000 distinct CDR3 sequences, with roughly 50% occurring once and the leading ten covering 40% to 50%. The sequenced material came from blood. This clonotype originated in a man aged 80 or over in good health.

CDR3 sequence reads: CASPGTGAYEQYF. The DNA for the CDR3 is TGTGCCAGCCCCGGTACAGGGGCGTACGAGCAGTACTTC. The rearrangement uses TRBV6-1 and TRBJ2-7, with 7 bases that match TRBD1. This CDR3 has 13 amino acids. V trimming: 8 bases; J trimming: 4 bases; junction bases outside the gene matches: 8. Germline loops: CDR1 MNHNS, CDR2 SASEGT.